Each of the 28 T cell receptor beta chains below was sequenced from the same sample in a study of T cell changes during pregnancy in multiple sclerosis. The table came from immunoSEQ multiplex PCR; TCRdb's copy has only in-frame clones and leaves some out. The table shows 69,000 or so clones, with almost 95% occurring only once. The input for sequencing was peripheral blood, taken in the third trimester of pregnancy. These receptors came from a female donor in good health, enrolled as a control in a pregnancy study.

The chain recombines TRBV10-3 with TRBJ1-6, with a possible D match to TRBD1 (6 bases). V was trimmed by 0 bases and J by 11 bases, leaving 11 bases between them. This CDR3 has 14 residues. Germline V gene lookup returns CDR1 ENHRY and CDR2 SYGVKD. The CDR3 loop reads CAISESISGAPLHF. The CDR3 DNA reads TGTGCCATCAGTGAGTCGATATCAGGGGCACCCCTCCACTTT.

V gene TRBV7-6 combines with J gene TRBJ2-3, with 14 bases aligning to TRBD2. CDR1 SGHVS and CDR2 FNYEAQ come from the germline V gene. CDR3 length: 16 amino acids. The CDR3 spells CASSSGTSGRLGTQYF. CDR3 nucleotides: TGTGCAAGCTCGTCCGGGACTAGCGGGAGACTGGGTACGCAGTATTTT.

V and J are TRBV4-2 and TRBJ2-1, with D possibly TRBD2 on 6 matching bases. Trimming shortened V by 3 bases and J by 8 bases, and 17 bases separated the two germline ends. There are 15 residues in the CDR3. The germline gives CDR1 LGHNA, CDR2 YNFKEQ. CDR3 loop: CASSQAMGLNDEQFF. In nucleotides, the CDR3 is TGTGCCAGCAGCCAGGCCATGGGACTTAATGATGAGCAGTTCTTC.

The rearrangement links TRBV28 to TRBJ2-5; TRBD2 might be the D (5 bases). The CDR3 extends over 16 amino acids. CDR1 is MDHEN and CDR2 is SYDVKM in the germline V gene. Trimming removed 1 base from V and 1 base from J, with 13 bases in between. This CDR3 is CASSLSSGNLQETQYF. In DNA form, the CDR3 reads TGTGCCAGCAGTTTATCGTCCGGGAACCTCCAAGAGACCCAGTACTTC.

The chain combines TRBV4-1 with TRBJ1-5; D remains unclear. The CDR3 covers 15 residues. Between the trimmed V and J ends, which lost 2 bases and 6 bases, there was a span of 14 bases. CDR1 and CDR2 (germline): MGHRA, YSYEKL. CDR3 nucleotides: TGCGCCAGCAGCCAAAATCACGGTATCGGTCAGCCCCAGCATTTT. Encoded protein: CASSQNHGIGQPQHF.

This chain uses TRBV4-3 with TRBJ2-7; D is perhaps TRBD2 (5 bases). The CDR3 covers 15 residues. CDR1 is LGHNA, CDR2 YSLEER, per germline. The V end lost 1 base, the J end lost 2 bases, and 12 bases lay between the germline ends. The CDR3 spells CASSQGLASTYEQYF. The CDR3 coding sequence is TGCGCCAGCAGCCAAGGGCTAGCTTCCACCTACGAGCAGTACTTC.

The CDR3 sequence: CAWSVQTTNSPLHF. The CDR3 nucleotides are TGTGCCTGGAGTGTACAGACAACCAATTCACCCCTCCACTTT. The V and J genes are TRBV30 and TRBJ1-6; D is unresolved. CDR1 is GTSNPN, CDR2 SVGIG, per germline (reference sequence). V lost 0 bases and J 7 bases, leaving 10 bases between the germline ends. This CDR3 has 14 residues.

The chain employs TRBV6-4 and TRBJ2-3; weak D call: TRBD2 (6 bases). This CDR3 comprises 13 residues. V shed 4 bases and J shed 3 bases, with 8 bases lying between them. Germline assignment: CDR1 MRHNA and CDR2 SNTAGT. CDR3 sequence reads: CASSAGETDTQYF. In nucleotides, the CDR3 is TGTGCCAGCAGTGCGGGAGAGACAGATACGCAGTATTTT.

The chain's CDR3 is CASSYSWDLSTDTQYF. In DNA form, the CDR3 reads TGTGCCAGCAGTTACTCTTGGGACTTAAGCACAGATACGCAGTATTTT. This chain uses TRBV6-5 with TRBJ2-3; D possibly corresponds to TRBD2 (6 bases). Per germline, CDR1 MNHEY and CDR2 SVGAGI. The V and J ends lost 0 bases and 0 bases respectively, with 10 bases between them. The CDR3 spans 16 residues.

The chain links TRBV30 to TRBJ1-4; no clear D. Germline values: CDR1 GTSNPN, CDR2 SVGIG (reference sequence). The germline V and J ends were trimmed by 4 bases and 10 bases, with 13 bases remaining between them. This CDR3 spans 12 amino acids. This chain's CDR3 is CAWTGGRGKLFF. The CDR3 bases are TGTGCCTGGACCGGTGGACGGGGAAAACTGTTTTTT.

The chain joins TRBV6-6 to TRBJ2-7; 8 bases are a match to TRBD2. The CDR3 sequence is 15 residues long. The V gene's germline CDR1 is MNHNY and CDR2 SVGAGI (reference sequence). V was pared by 2 bases and J by 5 bases, with 8 bases of the junction left unmatched. CDR3: CASSYEGLVDDEQYF. CDR3 nucleotides: TGTGCCAGCAGTTACGAGGGACTAGTAGACGACGAGCAGTACTTC.

A remark on this clone: The conserved phenylalanine or tryptophan is not found at the CDR3 terminus, so this likely reflects a read error. The DNA is omitted, as the CDR3 cannot be located on it reliably, and the CDR3 follows TCRdb's listing. The V and J genes are TRBV5-6 and TRBJ2-7; the listed D gene, TRBD1, was not tested against the DNA. The CDR3 has 9 amino acids, counting both end residues. Germline V CDR1 and CDR2: SGHDT, YYEEEE. CDR3: CASSPRTGG.

This rearrangement joins TRBV6-5 to TRBJ1-4; TRBD1 is a possible D gene (6 bases). Germline loops: CDR1 MNHEY, CDR2 SVGAGI. Trimming cost V 6 bases and J 7 bases, with 15 bases left between them. The CDR3 sequence is 14 residues long. The CDR3 reads CASSWGQGSEKLFF. CDR3 coding DNA: TGTGCCAGCAGCTGGGGGCAGGGAAGTGAAAAACTGTTTTTT.

This clone has only one observation. The J gene is TRBJ1-1, the V gene TRBV10-2; 7 bases fit TRBD1. Germline V gene data show CDR1 as WSHSY and CDR2 as SAAADI. CDR3 size: 14 residues. V was pared by 7 bases and J by 0 bases, with 5 bases of the junction left unmatched. CDR3 DNA sequence: TGCGCCAGCAACCATGGGACAGTGAACACTGAAGCTTTCTTT. Protein sequence: CASNHGTVNTEAFF.

This CDR3 is CASSRTDTQYF. CDR3 DNA: TGTGCCAGCAGCCGGACAGATACGCAGTATTTT. The chain is built from TRBV7-2 and TRBJ2-3; D gene uncertain. The CDR3 is 11 amino acids. Germline V gene data show CDR1 as SGHTA and CDR2 as FQGNSA. V shed 5 bases and J shed 3 bases, with 3 bases lying between them.

The chain recombines TRBV5-1 with TRBJ2-4; 9 bases line up with TRBD2. J was trimmed by 9 bases and V by 4 bases; bases with no gene match: 11. This CDR3 is built from 15 residues. The germline V gene encodes CDR1 SGHRS and CDR2 YFSETQ. The CDR3 here is CASSPETSGRGIQYF. The DNA for the CDR3 is TGCGCCAGCAGCCCTGAGACTAGCGGCCGGGGCATTCAGTACTTC.

The chain combines TRBV5-1 with TRBJ1-5; 8 nucleotides line up with TRBD1. The CDR3 contains 15 residues. Germline assignment: CDR1 SGHRS and CDR2 YFSETQ. J gave up 7 bases and V 4 bases, and 10 bases lay outside the gene matches. The DNA for the CDR3 is TGCGCCAGCAGCCCAGGGGGCGCAGGAATACAGCCCCAGCATTTT. Amino acids: CASSPGGAGIQPQHF.

The rearrangement links TRBV6-5 to TRBJ1-4, with D possibly matching TRBD1 (5 bases). The length of the CDR3 is 14 residues. V dropped 7 bases and J dropped 3 bases, with 12 bases sitting between them. Germline assignment: CDR1 MNHEY and CDR2 SVGAGI. The CDR3, as DNA: TGTGCCAGCACCTCGACAGTCTCTAATGAAAAACTGTTTTTT. Protein product: CASTSTVSNEKLFF.

This clone has only a few counts. V usage is TRBV7-9 and J usage is TRBJ1-1; TRBD1 is a possible D gene (6 bases). Germline V CDR1 and CDR2: SEHNR, FQNEAQ (reference sequence). CDR3 size: 13 residues. The V end lost 5 bases, the J end lost 1 base, and 8 bases lay between the germline ends. CDR3 DNA sequence: TGTGCCAGCAGCCTGACAGGGAACACTGAAGCTTTCTTT. Amino acids: CASSLTGNTEAFF. The full variable domain, in which reference TRBV7-9 and TRBJ1-1 provide the parts outside the CDR3, is DTGVSQNPRHKITKRGQNVTFRCDPISEHNRLYWYRQTLGQGPEFLTYFQNEAQLEKSRLLSDRFSAERPKGSFSTLEIQRTEQGDSAMYLCASSLTGNTEAFFGQGTRLTVV.

This clone has more than one count but fewer than ten. The chain is built from TRBV30 and TRBJ1-4; no definite D call. Germline V gives CDR1 GTSNPN, CDR2 SVGIG (reference sequence). This CDR3 is built from 15 residues. V gave up 0 bases and J gave up 0 bases, with 8 bases separating them. As DNA, the CDR3 is TGTGCCTGGAGTGTTGAAAGCGCAACTAATGAAAAACTGTTTTTT. Translation gives CAWSVESATNEKLFF.

V usage is TRBV7-9 and J usage is TRBJ2-5; 8 bases are a match to TRBD2. Germline CDR1 SEHNR, CDR2 FQNEAQ (reference sequence). This CDR3 contains 15 residues. J was trimmed by 3 bases and V by 5 bases; bases with no gene match: 8. The CDR3, as DNA: TGTGCCAGCAGCCCATTCTTAGCGGGGAAAGAGACCCAGTACTTC. Protein sequence: CASSPFLAGKETQYF.

The V call is TRBV9, the J call TRBJ2-7; weak D call: TRBD1 (5 bases). The V gene lost 0 bases and the J gene lost 4 bases, with 14 bases spanning the gap. This CDR3 is 15 amino acids long. Germline-derived CDR1 and CDR2 are SGDLS and YYNGEE. CDR3 loop: CASSVDGAGMYEQYF. As DNA, the CDR3 is TGTGCCAGCAGCGTAGATGGTGCAGGGATGTACGAGCAGTACTTC.

The chain couples TRBV7-3 to TRBJ2-3; 9 bases align to TRBD2. V lost 2 bases to trimming and J lost 6 bases; unmatched junction nucleotides: 18. This CDR3 has 19 amino acids. From germline, CDR1 is SGHTA and CDR2 FQGTGA. CDR3 coding DNA: TGTGCCAGCAGCTTACTTCCCCTGGCGGGGGGGGCAGGTTGGGATACGCAGTATTTT. It translates to CASSLLPLAGGAGWDTQYF. The full variable domain, with the rest looked up from reference TRBV7-3 and TRBJ2-3, is GAGVSQTPSNKVTEKGKYVELRCDPISGHTALYWYRQSLGQGPEFLIYFQGTGAADDSGLPNDRFFAVRPEGSVSTLKIQRTERGDSAVYLCASSLLPLAGGAGWDTQYFGPGTRLTVL.

The genes are TRBV7-8 and TRBJ2-5; D not resolved. The CDR3 loop spans 13 amino acids. With 1 base removed from V and 5 bases from J, the gap between germline ends came to 8 bases. Germline values: CDR1 SGHVS, CDR2 FQNEAQ. CDR3 nucleotides: TGTGCCAGCAGCTTAGGTCCCTCGGAGACCCAGTACTTC. Translation gives CASSLGPSETQYF.

This chain connects TRBV6-5 to TRBJ2-3, with D maybe TRBD1 (6 bases). This CDR3 is built from 13 residues. Deletions cut 5 bases from V and 3 bases from J, with 9 bases between. The germline V gene encodes CDR1 MNHEY and CDR2 SVGAGI. This CDR3 reads CASSHRVTDTQYF. The DNA for the CDR3 is TGTGCCAGCAGTCACAGGGTAACAGATACGCAGTATTTT.

The rearrangement uses TRBV10-3 and TRBJ1-5; perhaps TRBD1 as D (5 bases). The germline V gene encodes CDR1 ENHRY and CDR2 SYGVKD. V was shortened by 4 bases and J by 1 base, with 11 bases between the two germline ends. The CDR3 length is 15 residues. CDR3: CAISGTRQSNQPQHF. In DNA, the CDR3 is TGTGCCATCAGTGGTACAAGACAGAGCAATCAGCCCCAGCATTTT.

This clone was detected only a few times. The chain carries TRBV18 and TRBJ1-2, with 7 bases aligning to TRBD1. V was pared by 3 bases and J by 5 bases, with 3 bases of the junction left unmatched. This CDR3 is 13 amino acids long. Germline CDR1 and CDR2: KGHSH and LQKENI. The DNA of the CDR3 is TGTGCCAGCTCACCCCTGGGACAGTATGGCTACACCTTC. Amino acids: CASSPLGQYGYTF.

This rearrangement joins TRBV5-4 to TRBJ2-5; 11 bases map to TRBD2. The CDR3 runs 16 residues. V trimming: 4 bases; J trimming: 2 bases; junction bases outside the gene matches: 7. Per the germline V gene, CDR1 is SGHNT and CDR2 is YYREEE (reference sequence). This CDR3 is CASSPSRLAGQETQYF. The CDR3 DNA sequence: TGTGCCAGCAGCCCTTCACGACTAGCGGGGCAAGAGACCCAGTACTTC.